Below, one T cell receptor beta chain is given with its context. What it binds is not known. This entry is derived from a study of blood T cell dynamics during melanoma immunotherapy. Study-level results: It remained unknown if the driving T cell clones were melanoma-specific.

The repertoire was sequenced with immunoSEQ multiplex PCR; TCRdb's copy has only in-frame clones and lacks some. The sample has 7,500 to 9,500 clones, about 84% seen once; the top ten hold 5% to 5.5%. Time point meaning: week 3, after first cycle of checkpoint inhibitor. Here the sequenced sample was blood, taken from a patient treated with checkpoint blockade. This clonotype was sampled from a human donor with melanoma.

The CDR3 bases are TGTGCCAGCAGTTACTCCGGGACAGTTGGCTACACCTTC. Translated: CASSYSGTVGYTF. The chain recombines TRBV6-5 with TRBJ1-2; 7 nucleotides align to TRBD1. The V and J ends lost 0 bases and 7 bases, in that order; junction bases with no gene match: 2. Germline values: CDR1 MNHEY, CDR2 SVGAGI. The CDR3 sequence is 13 residues long.